This TCR beta chain came from a study of blood T cell repertoires in COVID-19. Assay used: immunoSEQ multiplex PCR; TCRdb lists only in-frame clones, some missing. Here the sample spans 100,000 to 120,000 clones, about four fifths being singletons. This clonotype originated in an elderly man with acute or convalescent COVID-19. Sequencing was performed on peripheral blood.

CDR3: CASSPPQGFNSPLHF. Here the CDR3 DNA reads TGTGCCAGCAGCCCACCTCAGGGTTTTAATTCACCCCTCCACTTT. The chain links TRBV11-2 to TRBJ1-6, with a weak D call TRBD1 (5 bases). Looked up from germline, CDR1 is SGHAT and CDR2 is FQNNGV. The CDR3 is made up of 15 amino acids. Trimming removed 5 bases at V and 6 bases at J, with 14 bases between.